These 29 T cell receptor beta chains were sequenced from one sample in a study of OX40 agonist ivuxolimab in advanced cancers. Profiled with immunoSEQ multiplex PCR; TCRdb holds only in-frame clones, not every one. The data show 90,000 to 130,000 clones, about 92% seen once. The material was CD4+ or CD8+ T cells sorted from blood, obtained in a trial of the OX40 agonist ivuxolimab. The source of these receptors is an adult with an advanced solid tumor such as melanoma, head and neck, liver or kidney cancer.

V usage is TRBV5-4 and J usage is TRBJ1-2; D gene ambiguous. The CDR3 is made up of 11 amino acids. Germline CDR1 reads SGHNT; CDR2 reads YYREEE (reference sequence). The germline V and J ends were trimmed by 2 bases and 10 bases, with 9 bases remaining between them. CDR3 residues: CASSFDMVYTF. The CDR3 DNA is TGTGCCAGCAGCTTCGACATGGTCTACACCTTC.

The rearrangement links TRBV6-4 to TRBJ2-1; 7 nucleotides line up with TRBD1. V gave up 7 bases and J gave up 3 bases; unmatched junction bases: 21. CDR3 length: 19 residues. Germline V gene sequence: CDR1 MRHNA, CDR2 SNTAGT. The CDR3: CASTNPPGFRDRYYNEQFF. In DNA form, the CDR3 reads TGTGCCAGCACTAATCCCCCAGGGTTCCGGGACAGATACTACAATGAGCAGTTCTTC.

The chain links TRBV9 to TRBJ2-1; TRBD2 is a possible D gene (6 bases). V dropped 5 bases and J dropped 11 bases, with 17 bases sitting between them. CDR3 size: 13 residues. Germline CDR1 SGDLS, CDR2 YYNGEE. CDR3 coding DNA: TGTGCCAGCAGTGGGACTCTTATAGAAAAGCAGTTCTTC. This codes for CASSGTLIEKQFF.

The chain combines TRBV7-2 with TRBJ2-5; D uncertain. V was shortened by 3 bases and J by 5 bases, with 10 bases between the two germline ends. CDR3 length: 13 amino acids. Germline V gene lookup returns CDR1 SGHTA and CDR2 FQGNSA. The chain's CDR3 is CASSLGRAETQYF. CDR3 nucleotides: TGTGCCAGCAGCTTGGGTAGAGCGGAGACCCAGTACTTC.

The chain has TRBV6-5 and TRBJ2-7; TRBD1 matches at 8 bases. This CDR3 has 14 residues. Trimming cost V 6 bases and J 10 bases; bases outside gene matches: 14. The V gene's germline CDR1 is MNHEY and CDR2 SVGAGI. Written as DNA, the CDR3 is TGTGCCAGCAGACCGGGACAGGCGATAACAGGACAGTACTTC. This encodes CASRPGQAITGQYF.

CDR3 sequence reads: CASSPGGRSNQPQHF. In DNA, the CDR3 is TGTGCCAGCAGTCCAGGGGGCCGGAGCAATCAGCCCCAGCATTTT. The chain uses TRBV28 and TRBJ1-5; 8 nucleotides align to TRBD1. The CDR3 totals 15 residues. With V trimmed by 5 bases and J by 1 base, 4 bases remained unmatched. Germline assignment: CDR1 MDHEN and CDR2 SYDVKM.

This chain connects TRBV19 to TRBJ1-4, with a tentative D call TRBD1 (6 bases). Per germline, CDR1 LNHDA and CDR2 SQIVND (reference sequence). V was shortened by 7 bases and J by 2 bases, with 11 bases between the two germline ends. The CDR3 extends over 14 amino acids. The DNA for the CDR3 is TGTGCCAGTAAAGACCAGGGGACTAATGAAAAACTGTTTTTT. Its translation is CASKDQGTNEKLFF.

This clone was counted a few times. This chain connects TRBV19 to TRBJ1-1, with D uncertain. V dropped 3 bases and J dropped 3 bases, with 2 bases sitting between them. This CDR3 has 11 residues. Germline-derived CDR1 and CDR2 are LNHDA and SQIVND (reference sequence). Written as DNA, the CDR3 is TGTGCCAGTAGTATGTACACTGAAGCTTTCTTT. Residues: CASSMYTEAFF.

The V gene is TRBV5-5, the J gene TRBJ1-4; D gene ambiguous. V lost 4 bases, J lost 4 bases, and 11 bases lay in between. This CDR3 contains 14 residues. Germline CDR1 is SGHKS and CDR2 is YYEKEE (reference sequence). CDR3 residues: CASSVRADNEKLFF. The CDR3 nucleotides are TGTGCCAGCAGCGTCCGGGCGGATAATGAAAAACTGTTTTTT.

The chain joins TRBV4-2 to TRBJ1-1; 7 bases match TRBD1. Germline values: CDR1 LGHNA, CDR2 YNFKEQ. The junction had 10 bases not matched to a gene; V was cut back by 0 bases and J by 0 bases. The CDR3 is made up of 18 amino acids. The CDR3 bases are TGTGCCAGCAGCCAAGAATATACAACAGGGGCCTTGAACACTGAAGCTTTCTTT. As protein: CASSQEYTTGALNTEAFF.

The chain is built from TRBV11-3 and TRBJ1-1; 9 nucleotides line up with TRBD1. Germline trimming cut 3 bases from V and 6 bases from J; bases unmatched to any gene: 8. The CDR3 extends over 15 amino acids. The germline V gene has CDR1 SGHNT and CDR2 YENEEA. DNA for the CDR3: TGTGCCAGCAGCTTGCGACCGGACAGGGGAGCTGAAGCTTTCTTT. This encodes CASSLRPDRGAEAFF.

The chain couples TRBV7-3 to TRBJ2-1, with 8 bases lining up with TRBD1. This CDR3 has 15 amino acids. Germline loops: CDR1 SGHTA, CDR2 FQGTGA. Trimming removed 5 bases from V and 4 bases from J; junction bases left unmatched: 7. The CDR3 spells CASSQDRAGYNEQFF. CDR3 in DNA: TGTGCCAGCAGCCAGGACAGGGCGGGTTACAATGAGCAGTTCTTC.

The J gene is TRBJ2-7, the V gene TRBV6-1; D possibly uses TRBD1 or TRBD2 (5 bases each). From germline, CDR1 is MNHNS and CDR2 SASEGT. With 6 bases removed from V and 2 bases from J, the gap between germline ends came to 8 bases. The CDR3 loop spans 12 amino acids. CDR3 coding DNA: TGTGCCAGCAGGAGGGGCCCCTACGAGCAGTACTTC. Encoded protein: CASRRGPYEQYF.

This clone was detected once. The V gene is TRBV5-4, the J gene TRBJ2-1; D is unclear. The CDR3 spans 14 residues. Germline lookup yields CDR1 SGHNT and CDR2 YYREEE (reference sequence). The V and J ends lost 5 bases and 4 bases respectively, with 13 bases between them. As DNA, the CDR3 is TGTGCCAGCAGTTTCCTGGGTCTTTACAATGAGCAGTTCTTC. Translating gives CASSFLGLYNEQFF. Combining the CDR3 with reference TRBV5-4 and TRBJ2-1 gives the whole variable domain ETGVTQSPTHLIKTRGQQVTLRCSSQSGHNTVSWYQQALGQGPQFIFQYYREEENGRGNFPPRFSGLQFPNYSSELNVNALELDDSALYLCASSFLGLYNEQFFGPGTRLTVL.

This sequence joins TRBV15 and TRBJ1-5; D not resolved. This CDR3 region has 17 residues. Looked up from germline, CDR1 is LNHNV and CDR2 is YYDKDF (reference sequence). With 2 bases removed from V and 0 bases from J, the gap between germline ends came to 14 bases. In DNA form, the CDR3 reads TGTGCCACCAGCAGAAAAATTGGACCGTTTAGCAATCAGCCCCAGCATTTT. Translation gives CATSRKIGPFSNQPQHF. The whole variable domain, filled in from reference TRBV15 and TRBJ1-5, reads DAMVIQNPRYQVTQFGKPVTLSCSQTLNHNVMYWYQQKSSQAPKLLFHYYDKDFNNEADTPDNFQSRRPNTSFCFLDIRSPGLGDTAMYLCATSRKIGPFSNQPQHFGDGTRLSIL.

The V and J genes are TRBV19 and TRBJ2-6; the D gene is possibly TRBD1 (5 bases). This CDR3 has 14 residues. Germline CDR1 reads LNHDA; CDR2 reads SQIVND (reference sequence). The germline V and J ends were trimmed by 5 bases and 6 bases, with 11 bases remaining between them. In DNA form, the CDR3 reads TGTGCCAGTAGTCTCGAGACAGCGGCCAACGTCCTGACTTTC. Its protein product is CASSLETAANVLTF.

V is TRBV11-2 and J is TRBJ2-3, with 12 positions matching TRBD2. The CDR3 runs to 17 residues. V trimming: 5 bases; J trimming: 2 bases; junction bases outside the gene matches: 8. Looked up from germline, CDR1 is SGHAT and CDR2 is FQNNGV. CDR3 sequence: CASSTTSGGIYTDTQYF. The CDR3 DNA reads TGTGCCAGCAGCACAACTAGCGGGGGGATATACACAGATACGCAGTATTTT.

This clone has just a few counts. This chain connects TRBV5-4 to TRBJ1-1; 9 bases are shared with TRBD1. Germline V lookup: CDR1 SGHNT, CDR2 YYREEE (reference sequence). The ends lost 6 bases at V and 3 bases at J; junction bases unmatched: 9. This CDR3 region has 15 residues. The DNA of the CDR3 is TGTGCCAGCACCCCAGTTTGGACAGGGGACACTGAAGCTTTCTTT. Translated: CASTPVWTGDTEAFF.

This chain uses TRBV6-1 with TRBJ1-2; 8 nucleotides match TRBD1. Per germline, CDR1 MNHNS and CDR2 SASEGT. The J segment lost 1 base and the V segment lost 6 bases, leaving 4 bases of the junction unmatched. The CDR3 has 14 residues. The CDR3 region has the DNA TGTGCCAGCAGATGGACAGGGAGTAACTATGGCTACACCTTC. Its translation is CASRWTGSNYGYTF.

V gene TRBV7-2 combines with J gene TRBJ1-3, with D uncertain. V was clipped by 3 bases and J by 0 bases, with 12 bases between them. Germline lookup yields CDR1 SGHTA and CDR2 FQGNSA. CDR3 size: 16 residues. The CDR3: CASSLSQHSSGNTIYF. CDR3 nucleotide sequence: TGTGCCAGCAGCTTGAGCCAACATAGCTCTGGAAACACCATATATTTT. Full variable domain (outside the CDR3, taken from reference TRBV7-2 and TRBJ1-3): GAGVSQSPSNKVTEKGKDVELRCDPISGHTALYWYRQSLGQGLEFLIYFQGNSAPDKSGLPSDRFSAERTGGSVSTLTIQRTQQEDSAVYLCASSLSQHSSGNTIYFGEGSWLTVV.

The genes are TRBV9 and TRBJ1-5; tentatively, D is TRBD1 (5 bases). The CDR3 spans 14 residues. Germline CDR1 SGDLS, CDR2 YYNGEE. V dropped 2 bases and J dropped 3 bases, with 9 bases sitting between them. The CDR3 sequence: CASSVTDTNQPQHF. DNA for the CDR3: TGTGCCAGCAGCGTGACAGATACCAATCAGCCCCAGCATTTT.

This rearrangement joins TRBV28 to TRBJ2-7; D may be TRBD1 (5 bases). The CDR3 is 16 residues long. Germline CDR1 reads MDHEN; CDR2 reads SYDVKM. V was pared by 6 bases and J by 0 bases, with 18 bases between. This chain's CDR3 is CASRKRGQRTSYEQYF. DNA of the CDR3: TGTGCCAGCAGAAAAAGGGGTCAGAGGACCTCCTACGAGCAGTACTTC.

This clone was detected once. The V gene is TRBV5-6, the J gene TRBJ2-5, with D hard to call. The CDR3 contains 11 residues. The germline CDR1 and CDR2 sequences are SGHDT and YYEEEE. The V end was cut by 3 bases, the J end by 3 bases, with 3 bases between. The CDR3 reads CASSYKETQYF. CDR3 bases: TGTGCCAGCAGCTATAAAGAGACCCAGTACTTC. Looking up the rest from reference TRBV5-6 and TRBJ2-5 gives the full variable domain: DAGVTQSPTHLIKTRGQQVTLRCSPKSGHDTVSWYQQALGQGPQFIFQYYEEEERQRGNFPDRFSGHQFPNYSSELNVNALLLGDSALYLCASSYKETQYFGPGTRLLVL.

This clone occurred once. This chain joins TRBV10-3 and TRBJ2-7; TRBD2 matches 13 bases. V shed 0 bases and J 4 bases; nucleotides not matched to a gene: 6. The length of the CDR3 is 17 residues. Germline CDR1 reads ENHRY; CDR2 reads SYGVKD. The CDR3 sequence: CAISESPGTSGAYEQYF. The DNA for the CDR3 is TGTGCCATCAGTGAGTCCCCAGGGACTAGCGGGGCGTACGAGCAGTACTTC.

The gene calls are TRBV21-1 and TRBJ2-1. TRBV21-1 is a listed pseudogene. This CDR3 region has 15 residues. The CDR3 coding sequence is TGTGCCAGCAGCAAAGATGAGGGGAACTACAATGAGCAGTTCTTC. It specifies CASSKDEGNYNEQFF.

V is TRBV4-3 and J is TRBJ2-3, with 8 bases that match TRBD2. Germline values: CDR1 LGHNA, CDR2 YSLEER. This CDR3 is built from 18 residues. With V trimmed by 4 bases and J by 2 bases, 14 bases remained unmatched. The DNA for the CDR3 is TGCGCCAGCAGCCCTCGACTAGCGAGGACCTCCGCCACAGATACGCAGTATTTT. Its translation: CASSPRLARTSATDTQYF.

The V gene is TRBV2, the J gene TRBJ2-3, with TRBD1 matching 8 bases. Unmatched junction bases numbered 1, after V lost 2 bases and J lost 0 bases. The CDR3 sequence is 15 residues long. The germline V gene has CDR1 SNHLY and CDR2 FYNNEI. The CDR3 nucleotides are TGTGCCAGCAGTGAAAGACAGGGGAGCACAGATACGCAGTATTTT. The encoded protein is CASSERQGSTDTQYF.

The chain is built from TRBV4-1 and TRBJ1-5; no definite D call. V dropped 5 bases and J dropped 6 bases, with 14 bases sitting between them. This CDR3 has 14 residues. Per the germline V gene, CDR1 is MGHRA and CDR2 is YSYEKL. CDR3 sequence: CASSSLVIGQPQHF. The DNA of the CDR3 is TGCGCCAGCAGCTCTTTGGTTATCGGTCAGCCCCAGCATTTT.

The chain couples TRBV7-3 to TRBJ2-5, with 7 positions matching TRBD2. The CDR3 length is 17 residues. Germline CDR1 and CDR2: SGHTA and FQGTGA. Trimming at V came to 2 bases and at J to 2 bases, leaving 11 bases not matched to a gene. CDR3 in amino acids: CASSLGRASGSQETQYF. The CDR3 coding sequence is TGTGCCAGCAGCTTAGGGAGGGCTAGCGGATCTCAAGAGACCCAGTACTTC.